The next 11 T cell receptor beta chains were all read from a single sample in a study of blood T cell repertoires in COVID-19. TCRdb keeps only in-frame clones here, not all; method: immunoSEQ multiplex PCR. The table includes about 500,000 clones, 89% detected once. Sequencing input: peripheral blood. These receptors all stem from a man between 18 and 29 years old with COVID-19, enrolled during active disease.

The chain links TRBV7-8 to TRBJ2-1; TRBD1 aligns across 8 bases. Trimming at V came to 3 bases and at J to 8 bases, leaving 6 bases not matched to a gene. The germline V gene has CDR1 SGHVS and CDR2 FQNEAQ. The CDR3 contains 14 residues. CDR3 region: CASSFVQGDYEQFF. The CDR3 DNA reads TGTGCCAGCAGCTTCGTACAGGGGGACTATGAGCAGTTCTTC.

A word on this clone: Within the sample, other DNA sequences also encode this same CDR3. The chain combines TRBV13 with TRBJ1-1; no reliable D call. CDR1 is PRHDT and CDR2 is FYEKMQ in the germline V gene (reference sequence). V was pared by 3 bases and J by 1 base, with 3 bases between. This CDR3 has 12 residues. The CDR3 DNA sequence: TGTGCCAGCAGCTTTCGGAACACTGAAGCTTTCTTT. Translated: CASSFRNTEAFF.

Comment on this clone: The sample has other DNA sequences that encode this CDR3 too. The rearrangement uses TRBV12-3 or TRBV12-4 and TRBJ2-7, with 7 bases fitting TRBD2. The length of the CDR3 is 11 residues. The V and J ends lost 3 bases and 7 bases, in that order; junction bases with no gene match: 0. The CDR3 here is CASSLGGEQYF. As DNA, the CDR3 is TGTGCCAGCAGTTTGGGGGGGGAGCAGTACTTC.

This clone occurred once. This chain connects TRBV5-4 to TRBJ1-1; 9 bases agree with TRBD1. From germline, CDR1 is SGHNT and CDR2 YYREEE (reference sequence). CDR3 length: 15 amino acids. With 4 bases clipped from V and 6 bases from J, the junction kept 10 bases outside the gene matches. The CDR3 DNA reads as TGTGCCAGCAGCCCACGGACAGGGGCTAGTTCTGAAGCTTTCTTT. Encoded protein: CASSPRTGASSEAFF.

In DNA, the CDR3 is TGTGCCAGCAGCCCTCGGGACAGGCGCGAAAAACTGTTTTTT. Protein sequence: CASSPRDRREKLFF. The chain couples TRBV7-9 to TRBJ1-4; 8 nucleotides match TRBD1. Trimming at V came to 5 bases and at J to 8 bases, leaving 7 bases not matched to a gene. The CDR3 length is 14 residues. Germline V gene lookup returns CDR1 SEHNR and CDR2 FQNEAQ (reference sequence). The full variable domain, its missing parts supplied by reference TRBV7-9 and TRBJ1-4, is DTGVSQNPRHKITKRGQNVTFRCDPISEHNRLYWYRQTLGQGPEFLTYFQNEAQLEKSRLLSDRFSAERPKGSFSTLEIQRTEQGDSAMYLCASSPRDRREKLFFGSGTQLSVL.

J is TRBJ2-1 and V is TRBV18; TRBD2 matches 12 bases. Losses at the gene ends were 3 bases for V and 0 bases for J; bases not matched to a gene: 3. CDR1 is KGHSH, CDR2 LQKENI, per germline. The CDR3 runs 17 residues. The CDR3 DNA sequence: TGTGCCAGCTCACCCGGACTAGCGGGGCACTCCTACAATGAGCAGTTCTTC. It translates to CASSPGLAGHSYNEQFF.

The chain employs TRBV19 and TRBJ1-1, with D unclear. Per the germline V gene, CDR1 is LNHDA and CDR2 is SQIVND (reference sequence). This CDR3 has 12 residues. Trimming stripped 7 bases from V and 3 bases from J, with 9 bases between. CDR3 sequence: CASTFGYTEAFF. DNA for the CDR3: TGTGCCAGTACATTCGGGTACACTGAAGCTTTCTTT.

The chain has TRBV29-1 and TRBJ2-7, with TRBD1 identical over 7 bases. This CDR3 has 13 amino acids. The J segment lost 2 bases and the V segment lost 5 bases, leaving 6 bases of the junction unmatched. Germline values: CDR1 SQVTM, CDR2 ANQGSEA. CDR3 nucleotide sequence: TGCAGCGTTTTGGGACAGAACACCTACGAGCAGTACTTC. It yields the protein CSVLGQNTYEQYF.

The V and J genes are TRBV2 and TRBJ1-5, with 9 bases that match TRBD1. Looked up from germline, CDR1 is SNHLY and CDR2 is FYNNEI. The CDR3 consists of 15 residues. J was trimmed by 2 bases and V by 6 bases; bases with no gene match: 5. CDR3 in amino acids: CASRQGQGGNQPQHF. CDR3 nucleotides: TGTGCCAGCAGACAGGGACAGGGAGGCAATCAGCCCCAGCATTTT.

This sequence joins TRBV27 and TRBJ2-3; TRBD2 agrees at 9 bases. CDR3 length equals 16 residues. Losses at the gene ends were 2 bases for V and 5 bases for J; bases not matched to a gene: 8. Germline V gives CDR1 MNHEY, CDR2 SMNVEV (reference sequence). The CDR3 protein is CASSLMRREGGDTQYF. CDR3 bases: TGTGCCAGCAGTTTAATGCGGCGGGAGGGAGGAGATACGCAGTATTTT.

The rearrangement links TRBV19 to TRBJ1-4; 8 bases are a match to TRBD1. The CDR3 is 19 residues long. Germline lookup yields CDR1 LNHDA and CDR2 SQIVND (reference sequence). V shed 6 bases and J 2 bases; nucleotides not matched to a gene: 17. CDR3 DNA sequence: TGTGCCAGTAGACGAACGTCCCGGGACAGGTTCCGGACTAATGAAAAACTGTTTTTT. It yields the protein CASRRTSRDRFRTNEKLFF. The variable domain in full, with the rest retrieved from reference TRBV19 and TRBJ1-4, is DGGITQSPKYLFRKEGQNVTLSCEQNLNHDAMYWYRQDPGQGLRLIYYSQIVNDFQKGDIAEGYSVSREKKESFPLTVTSAQKNPTAFYLCASRRTSRDRFRTNEKLFFGSGTQLSVL.